The rows below give T cell receptor beta chains drawn from one sample of a study of beta chain features in type 1 diabetes. Sequenced by immunoSEQ multiplex PCR; TCRdb stores in-frame clones only, minus some. The sample has about 240,000 clones, 27% seen once; the top ten hold around 4%. Specimen: central memory CD4+ T cells from blood. These receptors all come from a man in his thirties or forties in good health. The CDR3 runs from the conserved cysteine through the conserved F or W. A D gene is named only where the DNA matches it firmly. The size of a clone is reported for some rows only, either as once, few or many, or as a class for expanded clones.

clone_size,j_call,d_call,v_call,cdr3_aa,cdr3_nt
-,TRBJ2-5,TRBD1,TRBV29-1,CSGAGGQTPETQYF,TGCAGCGGCGCAGGGGGCCAGACGCCGGAGACCCAGTACTTC
many,TRBJ2-1,TRBD2,TRBV15,CATSRVAGASYNEQFF,TGTGCCACCAGCAGAGTAGCGGGAGCCTCCTACAATGAGCAGTTCTTC
-,TRBJ1-5,-,TRBV28,CASSPAGLQPQHF,TGTGCCAGCAGTCCCGCAGGGCTTCAGCCCCAGCATTTT
few,TRBJ2-7,TRBD2,TRBV30,CAWSVSGSSYEQYF,TGTGCCTGGAGTGTTAGCGGGAGCTCCTACGAGCAGTACTTC
few,TRBJ2-5,TRBD1,TRBV7-9,CASSPHRGSETQYF,TGTGCCAGCAGCCCTCACAGGGGCTCGGAGACCCAGTACTTC
-,TRBJ2-3,-,TRBV2,CASGLRDRREQYF,TGTGCCAGCGGGCTCCGGGACCGGAGAGAGCAGTATTTT
few,TRBJ2-1,TRBD2,TRBV30,CAWNPNSGIIYNEQFF,TGTGCCTGGAACCCAAATAGCGGGATTATATACAATGAGCAGTTCTTC
-,TRBJ2-5,TRBD2,TRBV7-9,CASSLDRLAGGETQYF,TGTGCCAGCAGCTTAGACCGGCTAGCGGGGGGAGAGACCCAGTACTTC
-,TRBJ2-5,-,TRBV5-1,CASSHDGSQETQYF,TGCGCCAGCAGCCATGACGGGAGTCAAGAGACCCAGTACTTC
few,TRBJ2-1,TRBD1,TRBV5-1,CASSTGQRNNEQFF,TGCGCCAGCAGCACGGGACAGCGAAACAATGAGCAGTTCTTC
-,TRBJ2-3,-,TRBV5-8,CASTPSLGGSTDTQYF,TGTGCCAGCACCCCCTCCCTGGGGGGTAGCACAGATACGCAGTATTTT
few,TRBJ2-1,TRBD2,TRBV5-5,CASSLAASGSYNEQFF,TGTGCCAGCAGCTTGGCGGCTAGCGGGTCCTACAATGAGCAGTTCTTC
few,TRBJ2-5,-,TRBV20-1,CSVSNQETQYF,TGCAGTGTTTCAAACCAAGAGACCCAGTACTTC
-,TRBJ2-3,-,TRBV4-1,CASSRQTDTDTQYF,TGCGCCAGCAGCCGCCAAACGGACACAGATACGCAGTATTTT
-,TRBJ2-3,TRBD2,TRBV15,CATSRDRAGGTQYF,TGTGCCACCAGCAGGGACCGCGCCGGGGGGACGCAGTATTTT
-,TRBJ1-1,-,TRBV30,CAAEGAFMGTEAFF,TGTGCCGCAGAAGGGGCATTTATGGGCACTGAAGCTTTCTTT